These 10 T cell receptor beta chains came from one sample sequenced in a study of cytomegalovirus exposure and HLA in healthy donors. The primer mix had 60 Vbeta and 13 Jbeta primers. Profiled with immunoSEQ multiplex PCR; TCRdb holds only in-frame clones, not every one. The data contain 100,000 to 150,000 clones, about two thirds of them seen just once; the ten biggest clones take up more than 2.5%. The sequenced material came from PBMCs. The receptors shown here come from a woman aged 60-70 years in good health and CMV-seropositive.

The count of this clone is one. The chain combines TRBV5-1 with TRBJ1-1; possibly TRBD1 for D (5 bases). Germline V gives CDR1 SGHRS, CDR2 YFSETQ. The CDR3 runs 16 residues. The V end was cut by 3 bases, the J end by 4 bases, with 19 bases between. In DNA, the CDR3 is TGCGCCAGCAGCTCCGGATGGGGGGTTGGGGGCACTGAAGCTTTCTTT. Translated, it gives CASSSGWGVGGTEAFF.

This clone has more than one count but fewer than ten. The V gene is TRBV6-1, the J gene TRBJ2-5; D ambiguous. V dropped 5 bases and J dropped 4 bases, with 11 bases sitting between them. The CDR3 has 13 amino acids. The germline CDR1 and CDR2 sequences are MNHNS and SASEGT. CDR3: CASSFSELETQYF. CDR3 bases: TGTGCCAGCAGTTTCTCCGAACTAGAGACCCAGTACTTC.

V is TRBV7-9 and J is TRBJ1-2, with TRBD1 identical over 11 bases. The V segment lost 5 bases and the J segment 3 bases; nucleotides outside the gene matches: 5. This CDR3 is 15 amino acids long. The V gene's germline CDR1 is SEHNR and CDR2 FQNEAQ (reference sequence). The CDR3: CASSTWTGGDYGYTF. The CDR3 DNA reads TGTGCCAGCAGCACGTGGACAGGGGGCGACTATGGCTACACCTTC. Combining the CDR3 with reference TRBV7-9 and TRBJ1-2 gives the whole variable domain DTGVSQNPRHKITKRGQNVTFRCDPISEHNRLYWYRQTLGQGPEFLTYFQNEAQLEKSRLLSDRFSAERPKGSFSTLEIQRTEQGDSAMYLCASSTWTGGDYGYTFGSGTRLTVV.

The V call is TRBV2, the J call TRBJ2-3; 8 nucleotides agree with TRBD2. From germline, CDR1 is SNHLY and CDR2 FYNNEI. The V segment lost 4 bases and the J segment 1 base; nucleotides outside the gene matches: 4. There are 15 residues in the CDR3. DNA for the CDR3: TGTGCCAGCAGTGTGGTGCGGGGGGGCACAGATACGCAGTATTTT. Its translation: CASSVVRGGTDTQYF.

This clone came up once. The genes are TRBV6-6 and TRBJ1-1; the match to TRBD1 covers 9 bases. J lost 0 bases, V lost 9 bases, and 2 bases had no gene match. CDR1 is MNHNY and CDR2 is SVGAGI in the germline V gene (reference sequence). This CDR3 region has 13 residues. CDR3 nucleotides: TGTGCCAGTGGACAGGGGCTGAACACTGAAGCTTTCTTT. Encoded protein: CASGQGLNTEAFF.

The CDR3 loop is CASSVAGYRVGEQFF. CDR3 nucleotides: TGTGCCAGCAGCGTAGCCGGATACAGGGTAGGTGAGCAGTTCTTC. This chain connects TRBV9 to TRBJ2-1; possible D gene TRBD1, 6 bases. The CDR3 spans 15 residues. The V end was cut by 0 bases, the J end by 9 bases, with 16 bases between. CDR1 is SGDLS and CDR2 is YYNGEE in the germline V gene.

V and J are TRBV19 and TRBJ2-1, with D perhaps matching TRBD2 (5 bases). V was trimmed by 6 bases and J by 2 bases, leaving 11 bases between them. CDR3 length: 14 residues. The germline CDR1 and CDR2 sequences are LNHDA and SQIVND (reference sequence). The CDR3 nucleotides are TGTGCCAGTAGCTACGGGGTGACCTACAATGAGCAGTTCTTC. Encoded protein: CASSYGVTYNEQFF. The full variable domain, with the rest looked up from reference TRBV19 and TRBJ2-1, is DGGITQSPKYLFRKEGQNVTLSCEQNLNHDAMYWYRQDPGQGLRLIYYSQIVNDFQKGDIAEGYSVSREKKESFPLTVTSAQKNPTAFYLCASSYGVTYNEQFFGPGTRLTVL.

This chain connects TRBV5-1 to TRBJ1-2, with unresolved D. The CDR3 runs 14 residues. Trimming cost V 0 bases and J 4 bases, with 10 bases left between them. CDR1 is SGHRS and CDR2 is YFSETQ in the germline V gene. CDR3 amino acids: CASSLAERVYGYTF. The CDR3 nucleotides read TGCGCCAGCAGCTTGGCCGAACGGGTCTATGGCTACACCTTC. Variable domain in full (rest from reference TRBV5-1 and TRBJ1-2): KAGVTQTPRYLIKTRGQQVTLSCSPISGHRSVSWYQQTPGQGLQFLFEYFSETQRNKGNFPGRFSGRQFSNSRSEMNVSTLELGDSALYLCASSLAERVYGYTFGSGTRLTVV.

This clone was seen a few times. The chain recombines TRBV6-1 with TRBJ1-3; D call uncertain. Trimming removed 5 bases from V and 1 base from J, with 9 bases in between. This CDR3 has 14 residues. CDR1 and CDR2 (germline): MNHNS, SASEGT. This chain's CDR3 is CASSSEPSGNTIYF. CDR3 nucleotide sequence: TGTGCCAGCAGTTCAGAACCTTCTGGAAACACCATATATTTT.

This chain joins TRBV6-4 and TRBJ1-1; 8 nucleotides line up with TRBD1. This CDR3 contains 15 residues. Per the germline V gene, CDR1 is MRHNA and CDR2 is SNTAGT. Trimming cost V 4 bases and J 3 bases; bases outside gene matches: 7. CDR3 loop: CASSARQGYDTEAFF. The CDR3 region has the DNA TGTGCCAGCAGTGCCCGACAGGGGTACGACACTGAAGCTTTCTTT.